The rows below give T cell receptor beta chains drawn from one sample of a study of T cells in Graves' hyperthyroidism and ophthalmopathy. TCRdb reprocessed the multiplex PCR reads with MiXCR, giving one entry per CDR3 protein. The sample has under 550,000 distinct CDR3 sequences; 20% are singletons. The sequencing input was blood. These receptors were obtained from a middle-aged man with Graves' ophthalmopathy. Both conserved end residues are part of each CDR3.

cdr3_aa: CASTPIGTIHEQYF
v_call: TRBV2
j_call: TRBJ2-7

cdr3_aa: CSAKRGGIVETQYF
v_call: TRBV20-1
j_call: TRBJ2-5

cdr3_aa: CATSRDPDRGAYGYTF
v_call: TRBV15
j_call: TRBJ1-2

cdr3_aa: CASSLRWTSGSSSTDTQYF
v_call: TRBV7-8
j_call: TRBJ2-3

cdr3_aa: CASSQGAPRRGTDGYTF
v_call: TRBV3-1
j_call: TRBJ1-2

cdr3_aa: CAILGSGRGQETQYF
v_call: TRBV28
j_call: TRBJ2-5

cdr3_aa: CAGSQEVGGETQYF
v_call: TRBV3-1
j_call: TRBJ2-5

cdr3_aa: CASRQGVGAGELFF
v_call: TRBV6-1
j_call: TRBJ2-2

cdr3_aa: CSAGGTLSYEQYF
v_call: TRBV29-1
j_call: TRBJ2-7

cdr3_aa: CSATINEQFF
v_call: TRBV20-1
j_call: TRBJ2-1

cdr3_aa: CATSRGGQGGQETQYF
v_call: TRBV15
j_call: TRBJ2-5

cdr3_aa: CASSALWGAGEKNEQFF
v_call: TRBV28
j_call: TRBJ2-1

cdr3_aa: CASSSMVTGKLFF
v_call: TRBV5-1
j_call: TRBJ2-2

cdr3_aa: CASSQGAPQLNQPQHF
v_call: TRBV3-1
j_call: TRBJ1-5

cdr3_aa: CASSQGGTIYF
v_call: TRBV3-1
j_call: TRBJ1-3

cdr3_aa: CSARLAGGEQFF
v_call: TRBV20-1
j_call: TRBJ2-1

cdr3_aa: CASSQRGPPQSTDTQYF
v_call: TRBV4-1
j_call: TRBJ2-3

cdr3_aa: CASRNRGSTGELFF
v_call: TRBV19
j_call: TRBJ2-2

cdr3_aa: CASSPGTTYTGELFF
v_call: TRBV9
j_call: TRBJ2-2

cdr3_aa: CASGSQSSYNEQFF
v_call: TRBV27
j_call: TRBJ2-1

cdr3_aa: CASTPSGTKNTGELFF
v_call: TRBV4-1
j_call: TRBJ2-2

cdr3_aa: CASRRGGGYTF
v_call: TRBV28
j_call: TRBJ1-2

cdr3_aa: CASSFGVGYTF
v_call: TRBV7-9
j_call: TRBJ1-2

cdr3_aa: CSARDQADHSYEQYF
v_call: TRBV20-1
j_call: TRBJ2-7

cdr3_aa: CASSTGTSYEQYF
v_call: TRBV2
j_call: TRBJ2-7

cdr3_aa: CASSLKDPRQADEKLFF
v_call: TRBV7-9
j_call: TRBJ1-4

cdr3_aa: CASTRAGAFSYEQYF
v_call: TRBV6-1
j_call: TRBJ2-7